Sequencing of this T cell receptor beta chain was carried out in a study of cytomegalovirus exposure and HLA in healthy donors. In the study overall: Of all 400 or so donors who were genotyped, roughly 85% belonged to the Caucasian-associated ancestry cluster.

V lost 4 bases and J 8 bases, leaving 15 bases between the germline ends. The germline V gene has CDR1 SGHKS and CDR2 YYEKEE (reference sequence). The CDR3 runs to 14 residues. PCR primers comprised 60 Vbeta and 13 Jbeta primers. The protocol was immunoSEQ multiplex PCR, while the TCRdb copy is restricted to in-frame clones and leaves out a portion. The ten most abundant clones cover about 2.9% of a sample with more than 65,000 clones. For this clone: Antigen specificity is unknown.

Study conclusions and caveats: A few V segments could not be told apart, such as TRBV6-2 and TRBV6-3, and were left out. TCR beta chain V- and J-gene trimming was linked, in a later analysis, to a missense variant in DCLRE1C. Cytomegalovirus status was reportedly diagnosed by the classifier with high specificity and sensitivity.

Sequencing was performed on PBMCs. This sequence was found in a man aged 35-49 years in good health and CMV-seronegative. V is TRBV5-5 and J is TRBJ1-4; tentatively, D is TRBD1 (5 bases). The CDR3 region has the DNA TGTGCCAGCAGCGCGGACGGATGGGGCGAAAAACTGTTTTTT. It codes for CASSADGWGEKLFF.